A selection of T cell receptor beta chains follows, all from one sample in a study of blood T cell repertoires in COVID-19. Here immunoSEQ multiplex PCR was the method, and the copy in TCRdb shows in-frame clones only, minus some. This table holds under 200,000 clones, about 80% found once. The source material was peripheral blood. The receptors here all came from a man between 60 and 70 years old with acute or convalescent COVID-19. Each CDR3 is given with its conserved first and last residue. D genes are given only for firm matches. The size of a clone is reported for some rows only, either as once, few or many, or as a class for expanded clones.

>NA|TRBV5-4|TRBJ1-2|TRBD1
TGTGCCAGCAGCCCGAGAACGACAGGGGTAGGCGGCTACACCTTC
CASSPRTTGVGGYTF
>NA|TRBV5-1|TRBJ1-3|TRBD1
TGCGCCAGCAGCCAGACAACAGGGGCCGGAAACACCATATATTTT
CASSQTTGAGNTIYF
>NA|TRBV9|TRBJ2-3|NA
TGTGCCAGCAGCTTTGGACTACGCACAGATACGCAGTATTTT
CASSFGLRTDTQYF
>NA|TRBV3-1/TRBV3-2|TRBJ1-1|NA
TGTGCCAGCAGCCAAGGAGGGGGAAAGACTGAAGCTTTCTTT
CASSQGGGKTEAFF
>NA|TRBV6-5|TRBJ1-5|TRBD1
TGTGCCAGCAGTTACACGGGACAGAGAAATCAGCCCCAGCATTTT
CASSYTGQRNQPQHF
>NA|TRBV13|TRBJ2-7|NA
TGTGCCAGCAGCCAGGGTTCCTACGAGCAGTACTTC
CASSQGSYEQYF
>NA|TRBV6-6|TRBJ2-5|TRBD1
TGTGCCAGCAATGGACAGGGGAGGGAGACCCAGTACTTC
CASNGQGRETQYF
>NA|TRBV6-5|TRBJ1-2|NA
TGTGCCAGCAGTTACCGGAGATCTAACTATGGCTACACCTTC
CASSYRRSNYGYTF
>NA|TRBV7-3|TRBJ2-1|TRBD2
TGTGCCAGCAGCCCGGCGACTAGCGGGTCCAACAATGAGCAGTTCTTC
CASSPATSGSNNEQFF
>NA|TRBV18|TRBJ1-2|NA
TGTGCCAGCTCACCACCAGGCCAGGGCTATGGCTACACCTTC
CASSPPGQGYGYTF
>once|TRBV15|TRBJ1-2|TRBD1
TGTGCCACCAGCAGAGATCGCGGACAGGCAAACTATGGCTACACCTTC
CATSRDRGQANYGYTF
>NA|TRBV25-1|TRBJ2-1|TRBD1
TGTGCCAGCAGTGAATTCCGGGACAGGGCCAATGAGCAGTTCTTC
CASSEFRDRANEQFF
>once|TRBV28|TRBJ1-2|NA
TGTGCCAGCAGTCCAACAGGGTACTATGGCTACACCTTC
CASSPTGYYGYTF
>NA|TRBV30|TRBJ2-7|NA
TGTGCCTGGAGTGTAAACAGCTACCCCTACGAGCAGTACTTC
CAWSVNSYPYEQYF
>NA|TRBV7-3|TRBJ2-3|NA
TGTGCCAGCAGCTTAGATTTAGGGGTAGATACGCAGTATTTT
CASSLDLGVDTQYF
>NA|TRBV5-5|TRBJ2-7|NA
TGTGCCAGCAGCCCTCAGGGTCATTCGACCTACGAGCAGTACTTC
CASSPQGHSTYEQYF
>NA|TRBV28|TRBJ1-2|NA
TGTGCCAGCAGTTTGGGGGAACACAGGGTTGGCTACACCTTC
CASSLGEHRVGYTF
>NA|TRBV9|TRBJ1-4|TRBD1
TGTGCCAGCAGAGGACAGGGTGGTGAAAAACTGTTTTTT
CASRGQGGEKLFF
>NA|TRBV7-6|TRBJ2-1|TRBD2
TGTGCCAGCAGCTTAGAAGCGGGACTAGCGTGGTTGGCAGGCAATGAGCAGTTCTTC
CASSLEAGLAWLAGNEQFF
>NA|TRBV6-5|TRBJ1-5|NA
TGTGCCAGCAGGAGATCGGGCAATCAGCCCCAGCATTTT
CASRRSGNQPQHF
>NA|TRBV5-1|TRBJ2-5|NA
TGCGCCAGCAGCTTGGCCCCCGGGGGTGGAGAGACCCAGTACTTC
CASSLAPGGGETQYF
>few|TRBV28|TRBJ1-1|NA
TGTGCCAGCAGTCTCACCCGGGGCACTGAAGCTTTCTTT
CASSLTRGTEAFF
>NA|TRBV7-3|TRBJ2-5|TRBD2
TGTGCCAGCAGCTTAGAGGGTAGCGGGGGGAAAGAGACCCAGTACTTC
CASSLEGSGGKETQYF
>once|TRBV12-3/TRBV12-4|TRBJ1-2|NA
TGTGCCAGCAGTTTCGGGACTGCTGGCTACACCTTC
CASSFGTAGYTF
>NA|TRBV9|TRBJ2-2|NA
TGTGCCAGCAGCGTAGGTTGGCTGAACACCGGGGAGCTGTTTTTT
CASSVGWLNTGELFF
>once|TRBV18|TRBJ1-1|NA
TGTGCCAGCTCACCAGGGAGCCCTGAAGCTTTCTTT
CASSPGSPEAFF
>NA|TRBV5-1|TRBJ1-1|NA
TGCGCCAGCAGCTTGGACAGGGCGATGGATGGCACTGAAGCTTTCTTT
CASSLDRAMDGTEAFF
>NA|TRBV5-1|TRBJ2-2|NA
TGCGCCAGCAGCTTGGGGGCGCTTCTGAACACCGGGGAGCTGTTTTTT
CASSLGALLNTGELFF
>NA|TRBV24-1|TRBJ2-7|NA
TGTGCCACCAGTGATTTCGGCTACGAGCAGTACTTC
CATSDFGYEQYF
>NA|TRBV5-1|TRBJ1-4|NA
TGCGCCAGCAGCTCTGCGGGGACTTCAACTAATGAAAAACTGTTTTTT
CASSSAGTSTNEKLFF
>NA|TRBV29-1|TRBJ1-3|NA
TGCAGCGTTGAAACAGGGGGAAACACCATATATTTT
CSVETGGNTIYF
>NA|TRBV19|TRBJ1-1|NA
TGTGCCAGTAGTATAAGAGGGAACACTGAAGCTTTCTTT
CASSIRGNTEAFF
>once|TRBV6-5|TRBJ2-3|TRBD1
TGTGCCAGCAGTAACCCGGACAGGGCGACAGATACGCAGTATTTT
CASSNPDRATDTQYF
>NA|TRBV5-8|TRBJ2-1|NA
TGTGCCAGCAGCCGGGGAACTACCTACAATGAGCAGTTCTTC
CASSRGTTYNEQFF
>NA|TRBV5-1|TRBJ2-3|NA
TGCGCCAGCAGCTTGTCAGGGGCTCGGGGTGTTGTTACGCAGTATTTT
CASSLSGARGVVTQYF
>NA|TRBV6-2/TRBV6-3|TRBJ1-1|NA
TGTGCCAGCAGTTATACCGGGCGACAGGCTGAAATGAACACTGAAGCTTTCTTT
CASSYTGRQAEMNTEAFF
>NA|TRBV5-7|TRBJ2-7|NA
TGTGCCAGCAGCTTGTTTGTGATTTTGAGTTCCTACGAGCAGTACTTC
CASSLFVILSSYEQYF
>few|TRBV12-3/TRBV12-4|TRBJ2-1|TRBD1
TGTGCCAGCAGTCCGGGACAGCCCCCTGAGCAGTTCTTC
CASSPGQPPEQFF
>NA|TRBV6-5|TRBJ1-5|NA
TGTGCCAGCAGTACGTCCGGGTACAATCAGCCCCAGCATTTT
CASSTSGYNQPQHF
>NA|TRBV7-9|TRBJ1-2|TRBD1
TGTGCCAGCAGCCAATCGACAGGGTACAGCCTGGAGTGGTATGGCTACACCTTC
CASSQSTGYSLEWYGYTF
>NA|TRBV29-1|TRBJ1-2|TRBD1
TGCAGCGTAACACAGGGGGCCAGGGCTGGCTACACCTTC
CSVTQGARAGYTF
>NA|TRBV19|TRBJ1-1|NA
TGTGCCAGTATCCCCACCCCTGGGGGGATCACTGAAGCTTTCTTT
CASIPTPGGITEAFF
>NA|TRBV5-1|TRBJ1-1|TRBD1
TGCGCCAGCAGCTCCGGGACAGGGAACACTGAAGCTTTCTTT
CASSSGTGNTEAFF
>few|TRBV5-1|TRBJ1-1|TRBD1
TGCGCCAGCAGCCGCTCAGTCAGGGACAGTAAGGAAGTAGCTTTCTTT
CASSRSVRDSKEVAFF
>NA|TRBV3-1/TRBV3-2|TRBJ2-1|NA
TGTGCCAGCAGCCAAGACAGGGATTACTACAATGAGCAGTTCTTC
CASSQDRDYYNEQFF
>NA|TRBV5-1|TRBJ1-5|TRBD1
TGCGCCAGCAGCCCCGGACAGGGGAGGGGATTGGGCAATCAGCCCCAGCATTTT
CASSPGQGRGLGNQPQHF
>NA|TRBV19|TRBJ2-7|NA
TGTGCCAGTAGGTTGCAGTCCTCCTACGAGCAGTACTTC
CASRLQSSYEQYF
>NA|TRBV29-1|TRBJ2-1|TRBD1
TGCAGCGTTGAAGCAGGGGGCGGGAACTACAATGAGCAGTTCTTC
CSVEAGGGNYNEQFF
>many|TRBV3-1/TRBV3-2|TRBJ2-1|NA
TGTGCCAGCAGCCATGCCGTCGGGGGAGCCTACAATGAGCAGTTCTTC
CASSHAVGGAYNEQFF
>NA|TRBV19|TRBJ1-1|NA
TGTGCCAGTAGTACTCCCCAGTACAGACAGAACACTGAAGCTTTCTTT
CASSTPQYRQNTEAFF
>NA|TRBV3-1/TRBV3-2|TRBJ1-3|NA
TGTGCCAGCAGCCAAGTCGCGGCTGGAAACACCATATATTTT
CASSQVAAGNTIYF